This T cell receptor beta chain was recovered during a study of blood T cell repertoires in COVID-19. The wider study: Some COVID-19 samples were acute and others convalescent; all came from the United States, Italy and Spain. T cells, B-cell-depleted T cells, or PBMCs provided the cDNA or gDNA that served as material.

Under the authors' procedure: From reference gene primer amplification, estimates of nucleated cell counts were derived. The table came from immunoSEQ multiplex PCR; TCRdb's copy has only in-frame clones and leaves some out. V and J calls and clone size are as listed in that table; D and trimming were resolved from the DNA. Altogether 110,000 or so clones are present, more than 80% being singletons, with the ten largest covering about 8.5%. The CDR3 has 14 residues. Trimming stripped 1 base from V and 8 bases from J, with 17 bases between. Germline values: CDR1 GTSNPN, CDR2 SVGIG (reference sequence).

The sample consisted of peripheral blood. This sequence originates from a woman aged 40 to 50 with acute or convalescent COVID-19. This sequence joins TRBV30 and TRBJ1-2, with a possible D match to TRBD1 (5 bases). In DNA form, the CDR3 reads TGTGCCTGGAGTGCGGCGCAGGGTTATGAAGGCTACACCTTC. Protein product: CAWSAAQGYEGYTF.